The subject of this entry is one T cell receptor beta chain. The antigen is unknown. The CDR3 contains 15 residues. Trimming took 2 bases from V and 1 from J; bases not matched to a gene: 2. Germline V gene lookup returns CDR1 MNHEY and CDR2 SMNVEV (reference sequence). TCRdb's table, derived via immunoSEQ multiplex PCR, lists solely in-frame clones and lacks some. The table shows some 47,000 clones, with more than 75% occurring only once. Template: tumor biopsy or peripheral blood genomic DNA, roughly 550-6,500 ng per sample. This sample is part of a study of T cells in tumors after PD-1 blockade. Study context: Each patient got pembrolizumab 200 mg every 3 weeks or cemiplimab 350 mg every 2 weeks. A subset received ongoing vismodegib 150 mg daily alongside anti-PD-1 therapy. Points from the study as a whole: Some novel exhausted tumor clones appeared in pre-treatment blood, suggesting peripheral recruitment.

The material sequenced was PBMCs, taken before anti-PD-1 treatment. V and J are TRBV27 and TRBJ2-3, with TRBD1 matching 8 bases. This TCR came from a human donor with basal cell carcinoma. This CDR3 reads CASSLEGQGTDTQYF. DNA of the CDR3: TGTGCCAGCAGTTTAGAGGGACAGGGCACAGATACGCAGTATTTT.